This T cell receptor beta chain was recovered during a study of siplizumab effects on memory and regulatory T cells. Overall study findings and caveats: Whether the proliferating Tregs (from siplizumab cultures) were suppressive was not confirmed. A naive or memory phenotype could not be assigned to roughly 80-95% of the proliferating CD4+ or CD8+ clones.

Clones were read by immunoSEQ multiplex PCR, and TCRdb kept only the in-frame ones, dropping some. Of about 94,000 clones in the sample, about 94% were seen once. Worth noting for this clone: What it binds is unknown.

The CDR3 covers 12 residues. Trimming left V 5 bases short and J 1 base short, with 5 bases between. CDR1 is KGHSH and CDR2 is LQKENI in the germline V gene. The V gene is TRBV18, the J gene TRBJ1-1; D call uncertain. The source of this sequence is a human donor in good health. The specimen was non-Treg CD4+ T cells sorted from blood. The CDR3 region is CASSTKNTEAFF. For the CDR3, the DNA is TGTGCCAGCTCAACAAAGAACACTGAAGCTTTCTTT. The whole variable domain, filled in from reference TRBV18 and TRBJ1-1, reads NAGVMQNPRHLVRRRGQEARLRCSPMKGHSHVYWYRQLPEEGLKFMVYLQKENIIDESGMPKERFSAEFPKEGPSILRIQQVVRGDSAAYFCASSTKNTEAFFGQGTRLTVV.